This T cell receptor beta chain was captured by sequencing in a study of human T cells and chemical hapten exposure. Study details: Patients were mainly female, each with alopecia areata, totalis or universalis. Variability of per-sample TCR yields stemmed mainly from small differences in pooled library volume.

This clonotype was observed a few times. CDR1 DFQATT and CDR2 SNEGSKA come from the germline V gene (reference sequence). The CDR3 runs 14 residues. Trimming removed 6 bases from V and 7 bases from J; junction bases left unmatched: 12. Time point here: pre-sensitization, week 0. This sample's treatment: therapeutic diphenylcyclopropenone sensitization with weekly scalp DPC. The study's library attached unique molecular identifiers to single cDNA molecules. TCRdb analysed the RACE reads with MiXCR anew, one entry per CDR3 protein. Of about 260,000 distinct CDR3 sequences in the sample, approximately 8.6% are singletons; the top ten hold 2% to 2.5%.

The TCR sequence derives from a woman aged 40 to 50 with alopecia areata. Some clones in this sample may be carry-over from other donors' samples. The chain links TRBV20-1 to TRBJ1-5, with 7 bases aligning to TRBD1. Sequenced here: whole blood, sampled in connection with sensitization to the hapten diphenylcyclopropenone (DPC). The CDR3 loop reads CSALALQGDQPQHF. The CDR3 bases are TGCAGTGCCCTTGCCCTTCAGGGGGACCAGCCCCAGCATTTT.